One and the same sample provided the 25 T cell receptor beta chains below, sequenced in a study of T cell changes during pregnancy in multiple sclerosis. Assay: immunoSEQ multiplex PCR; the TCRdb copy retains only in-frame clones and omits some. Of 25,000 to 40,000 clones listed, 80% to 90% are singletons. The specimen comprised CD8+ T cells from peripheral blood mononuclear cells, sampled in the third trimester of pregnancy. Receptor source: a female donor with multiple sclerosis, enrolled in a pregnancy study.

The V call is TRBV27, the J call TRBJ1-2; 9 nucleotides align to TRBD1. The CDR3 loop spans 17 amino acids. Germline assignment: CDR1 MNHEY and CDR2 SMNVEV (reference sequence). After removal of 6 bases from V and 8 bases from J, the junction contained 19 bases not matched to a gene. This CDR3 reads CASRLTTPADRGEGYTF. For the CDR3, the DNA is TGTGCCAGCAGACTCACAACCCCTGCTGACAGGGGGGAAGGCTACACCTTC.

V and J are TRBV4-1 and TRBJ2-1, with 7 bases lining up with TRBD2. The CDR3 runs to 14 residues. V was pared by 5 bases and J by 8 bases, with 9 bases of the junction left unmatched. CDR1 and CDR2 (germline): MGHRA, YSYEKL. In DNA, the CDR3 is TGCGCCAGCAGCGCAAGTGGGAGGGCGGATGAGCAGTTCTTC. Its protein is CASSASGRADEQFF.

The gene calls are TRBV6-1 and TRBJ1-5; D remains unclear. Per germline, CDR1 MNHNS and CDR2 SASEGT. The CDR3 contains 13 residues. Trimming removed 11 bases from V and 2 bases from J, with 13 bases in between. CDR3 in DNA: TGTGCCGGACGACACGGGGGCAATCAGCCCCAGCATTTT. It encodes CAGRHGGNQPQHF.

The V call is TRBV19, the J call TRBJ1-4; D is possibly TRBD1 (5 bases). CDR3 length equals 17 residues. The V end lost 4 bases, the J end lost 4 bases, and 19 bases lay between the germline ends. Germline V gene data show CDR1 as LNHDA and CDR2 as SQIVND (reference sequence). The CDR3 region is CASSSRVRLKYNEKLFF. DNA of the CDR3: TGTGCCAGTAGTAGCAGGGTCAGGCTTAAGTATAATGAAAAACTGTTTTTT.

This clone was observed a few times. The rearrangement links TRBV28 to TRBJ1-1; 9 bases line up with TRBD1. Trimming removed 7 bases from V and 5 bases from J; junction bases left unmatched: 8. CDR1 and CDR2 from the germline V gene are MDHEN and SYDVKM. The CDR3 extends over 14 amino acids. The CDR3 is CASKRTGEWTEAFF. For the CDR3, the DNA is TGTGCCAGCAAGAGGACAGGGGAATGGACTGAAGCTTTCTTT.

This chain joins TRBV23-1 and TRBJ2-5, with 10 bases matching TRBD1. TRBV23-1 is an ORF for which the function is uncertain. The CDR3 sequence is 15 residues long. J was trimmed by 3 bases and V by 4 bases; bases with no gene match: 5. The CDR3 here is CASSRKGQGKETQYF. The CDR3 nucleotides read TGCGCCAGCAGTCGAAAGGGACAGGGGAAAGAGACCCAGTACTTC.

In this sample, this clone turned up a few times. The CDR3 here is CASSEAGGPTDTQYF. CDR3 coding DNA: TGTGCCAGCAGTGAAGCGGGAGGGCCAACAGATACGCAGTATTTT. The chain uses TRBV6-4 and TRBJ2-3, with 10 bases matching TRBD2. Per the germline V gene, CDR1 is MRHNA and CDR2 is SNTAGT. There are 15 residues in the CDR3. J lost 3 bases, V lost 3 bases, and 3 bases had no gene match.

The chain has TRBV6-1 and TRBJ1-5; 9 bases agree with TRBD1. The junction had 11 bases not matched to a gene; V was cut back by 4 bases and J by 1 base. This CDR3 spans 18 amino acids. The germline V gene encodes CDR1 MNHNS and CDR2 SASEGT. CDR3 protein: CASSAPPDRGRSNQPQHF. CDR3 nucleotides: TGTGCCAGCAGTGCCCCCCCGGACAGGGGAAGGAGCAATCAGCCCCAGCATTTT.

The DNA for the CDR3 is TGTGCCAGCAGCCGGGACAGGGAGTTCTATAATTCACCCCTCCACTTT. Its protein product is CASSRDREFYNSPLHF. The chain recombines TRBV7-2 with TRBJ1-6, with TRBD1 matching over 9 bases. Germline assignment: CDR1 SGHTA and CDR2 FQGNSA. The CDR3 is made up of 16 amino acids. After removal of 5 bases from V and 3 bases from J, the junction contained 5 bases not matched to a gene.

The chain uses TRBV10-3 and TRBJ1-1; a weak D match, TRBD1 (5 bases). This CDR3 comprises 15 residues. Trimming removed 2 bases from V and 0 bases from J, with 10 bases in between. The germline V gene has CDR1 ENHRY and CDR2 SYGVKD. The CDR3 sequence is CAISEVGGLNTEAFF. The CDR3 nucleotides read TGTGCCATCAGTGAGGTGGGGGGGTTGAACACTGAAGCTTTCTTT.

CDR3 sequence: CASSPNRVHSGNTIYF. The CDR3 bases are TGTGCCAGCTCACCTAACAGGGTTCACTCTGGAAACACCATATATTTT. The chain has TRBV18 and TRBJ1-3; weak D call: TRBD1 (6 bases). Deletions cut 3 bases from V and 0 bases from J, with 12 bases between. The CDR3 extends over 16 amino acids. Germline-derived CDR1 and CDR2 are KGHSH and LQKENI.

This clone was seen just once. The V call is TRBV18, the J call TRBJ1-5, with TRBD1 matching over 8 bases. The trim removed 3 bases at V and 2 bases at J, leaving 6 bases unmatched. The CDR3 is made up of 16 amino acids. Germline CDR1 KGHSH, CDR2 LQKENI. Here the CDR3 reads CASSPRVDRGNQPQHF. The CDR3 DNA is TGTGCCAGCTCACCCCGGGTGGACAGGGGCAATCAGCCCCAGCATTTT.

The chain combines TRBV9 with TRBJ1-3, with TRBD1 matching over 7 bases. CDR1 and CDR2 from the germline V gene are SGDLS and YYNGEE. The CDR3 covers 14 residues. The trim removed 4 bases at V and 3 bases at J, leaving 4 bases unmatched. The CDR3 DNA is TGTGCCAGCAGCCCCTGGGACAGTGGAAACACCATATATTTT. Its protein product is CASSPWDSGNTIYF.

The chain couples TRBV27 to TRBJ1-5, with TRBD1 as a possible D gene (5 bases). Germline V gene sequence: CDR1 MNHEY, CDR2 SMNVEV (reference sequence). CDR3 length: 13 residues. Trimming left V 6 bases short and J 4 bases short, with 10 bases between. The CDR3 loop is CASRQGWNQPQHF. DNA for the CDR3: TGTGCCAGCAGGCAGGGTTGGAATCAGCCCCAGCATTTT.

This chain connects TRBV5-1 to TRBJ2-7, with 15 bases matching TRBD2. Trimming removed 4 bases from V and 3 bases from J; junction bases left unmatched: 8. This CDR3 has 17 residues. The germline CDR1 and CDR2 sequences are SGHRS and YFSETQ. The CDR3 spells CASSHRGLAGGLYEQYF. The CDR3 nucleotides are TGCGCCAGCAGCCACCGGGGACTAGCGGGAGGCCTCTACGAGCAGTACTTC.

This chain's CDR3 is CASKRGLALHF. The DNA for the CDR3 is TGTGCCAGCAAACGGGGTTTGGCCCTCCACTTT. The chain recombines TRBV6-1 with TRBJ1-6; no reliable D call. CDR1 and CDR2 (germline): MNHNS, SASEGT. V lost 7 bases and J lost 14, with 12 bases in between. The CDR3 runs to 11 residues.

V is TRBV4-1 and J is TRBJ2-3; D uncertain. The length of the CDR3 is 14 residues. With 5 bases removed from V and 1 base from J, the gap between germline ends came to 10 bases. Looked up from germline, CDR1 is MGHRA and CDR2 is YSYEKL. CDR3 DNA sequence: TGCGCCAGCAGCGAAAATCAGGGCACAGATACGCAGTATTTT. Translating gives CASSENQGTDTQYF.

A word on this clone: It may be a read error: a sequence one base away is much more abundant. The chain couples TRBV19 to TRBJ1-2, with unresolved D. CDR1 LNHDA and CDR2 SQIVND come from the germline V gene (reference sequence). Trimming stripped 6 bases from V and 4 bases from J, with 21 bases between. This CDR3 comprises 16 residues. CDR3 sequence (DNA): TGTGCCAGTAGGGTCAAACAGAGAAAGCGGAGCTATGGCTACACCTTC. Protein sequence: CASRVKQRKRSYGYTF.

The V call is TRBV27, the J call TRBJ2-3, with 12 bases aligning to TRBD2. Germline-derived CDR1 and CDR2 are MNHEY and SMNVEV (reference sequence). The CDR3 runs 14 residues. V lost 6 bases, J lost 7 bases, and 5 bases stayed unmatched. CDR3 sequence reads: CASRTSGGLNTQYF. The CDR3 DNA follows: TGTGCCAGCAGGACTAGCGGGGGCCTGAATACGCAGTATTTT.

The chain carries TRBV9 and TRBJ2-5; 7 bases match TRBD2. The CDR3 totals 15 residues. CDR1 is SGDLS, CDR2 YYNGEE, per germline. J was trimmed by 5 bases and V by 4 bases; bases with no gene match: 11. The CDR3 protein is CASSPAGWGRETQYF. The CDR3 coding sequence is TGTGCCAGCAGCCCAGCGGGATGGGGCCGGGAGACCCAGTACTTC.

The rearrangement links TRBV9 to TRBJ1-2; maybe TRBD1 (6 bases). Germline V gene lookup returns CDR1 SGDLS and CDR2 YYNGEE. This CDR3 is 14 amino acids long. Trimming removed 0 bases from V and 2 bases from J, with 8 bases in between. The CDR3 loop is CASSVGGQNYGYTF. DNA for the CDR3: TGTGCCAGCAGCGTAGGAGGACAGAACTATGGCTACACCTTC.

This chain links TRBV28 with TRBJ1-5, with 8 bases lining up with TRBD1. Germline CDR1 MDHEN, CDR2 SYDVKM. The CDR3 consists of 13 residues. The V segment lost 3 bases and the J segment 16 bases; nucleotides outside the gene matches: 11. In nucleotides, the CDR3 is TGTGCCAGCAGTTTGCGGACAGGGAAGGGGAGCCATTTT. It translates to CASSLRTGKGSHF.

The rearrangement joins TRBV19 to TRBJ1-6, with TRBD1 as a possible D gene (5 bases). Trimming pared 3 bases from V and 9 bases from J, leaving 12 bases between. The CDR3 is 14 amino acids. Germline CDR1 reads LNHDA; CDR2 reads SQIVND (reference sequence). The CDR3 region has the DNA TGTGCCAGTAGTATGGGTACCGGGGGTTCACCCCTCCACTTT. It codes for CASSMGTGGSPLHF.

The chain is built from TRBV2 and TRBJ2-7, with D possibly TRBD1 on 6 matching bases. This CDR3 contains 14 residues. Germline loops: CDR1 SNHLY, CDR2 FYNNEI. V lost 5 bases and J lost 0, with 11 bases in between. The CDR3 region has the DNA TGTGCCAGCAGTCCCCGGGACACCTCCTACGAGCAGTACTTC. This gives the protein CASSPRDTSYEQYF.

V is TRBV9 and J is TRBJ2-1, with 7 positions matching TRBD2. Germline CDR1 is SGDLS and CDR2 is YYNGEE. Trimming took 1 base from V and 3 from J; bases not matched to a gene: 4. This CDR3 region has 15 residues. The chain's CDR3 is CASSVTGGHYNEQFF. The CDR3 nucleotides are TGTGCCAGCAGCGTAACGGGAGGACACTACAATGAGCAGTTCTTC.